A single sample gave rise to the 22 T cell receptor beta chains below, sequenced in a study of PD-1 blockade in classical Hodgkin lymphoma. The data were produced by immunoSEQ multiplex PCR, yet TCRdb's version contains in-frame clones alone and is incomplete. The table has under 40,000 clones, about nine tenths seen once; the top ten hold roughly 1.2%. The time point denotes: newly diagnosed, previously untreated cHL patient sample. It was by magnetic negative selection that CD4+ T cells were purified from thawed PBMCs. The source material was CD4+ T cells from blood. These receptors were obtained from a human donor with classical Hodgkin lymphoma.

The chain uses TRBV7-9 and TRBJ2-3; the D gene is possibly TRBD2 (6 bases). CDR1 is SEHNR and CDR2 is FQNEAQ in the germline V gene (reference sequence). There are 16 residues in the CDR3. V lost 1 base, J lost 0 bases, and 11 bases lay in between. The CDR3 here is CASSLGQDYSTDTQYF. CDR3 bases: TGTGCCAGCAGCTTAGGCCAGGACTACAGCACAGATACGCAGTATTTT.

The chain employs TRBV18 and TRBJ2-1; D unclear. In germline, CDR1 is KGHSH, CDR2 LQKENI. CDR3 size: 13 residues. V lost 1 base, J lost 4 bases, and 5 bases lay in between. CDR3 sequence (DNA): TGTGCCAGCTCACCACTGAGTTACAATGAGCAGTTCTTC. It translates to CASSPLSYNEQFF.

V gene TRBV28 combines with J gene TRBJ1-3; the D gene is possibly TRBD1 (5 bases). This CDR3 has 15 residues. The V end was cut by 7 bases, the J end by 0 bases, with 13 bases between. Germline V CDR1 and CDR2: MDHEN, SYDVKM. CDR3 sequence: CASTGAVFSGNTIYF. CDR3 nucleotides: TGTGCCAGCACTGGGGCAGTCTTCTCTGGAAACACCATATATTTT.

The rearrangement links TRBV7-6 to TRBJ2-2; no clear D. V was trimmed by 0 bases and J by 0 bases, leaving 5 bases between them. The CDR3 length is 15 residues. Germline V gene sequence: CDR1 SGHVS, CDR2 FNYEAQ. The DNA for the CDR3 is TGTGCCAGCAGCTTAGCCCCATCGAACACCGGGGAGCTGTTTTTT. Translation gives CASSLAPSNTGELFF.

This clone was picked up one time. The V and J genes are TRBV28 and TRBJ2-3; a possible D gene is TRBD1 (6 bases). Germline V CDR1 and CDR2: MDHEN, SYDVKM. The CDR3 has 13 residues. The V end was cut by 6 bases, the J end by 7 bases, with 14 bases between. CDR3 amino acids: CASRGHPGNTQYF. The CDR3 bases are TGTGCCAGCAGGGGACACCCGGGAAATACGCAGTATTTT.

The chain joins TRBV5-6 to TRBJ1-4, with no clear D. The CDR3 covers 17 residues. CDR1 is SGHDT and CDR2 is YYEEEE in the germline V gene. The V end lost 2 bases, the J end lost 2 bases, and 16 bases lay between the germline ends. In nucleotides, the CDR3 is TGTGCCAGCAGCTTCGTCTCGGACGGAGGGACTAATGAAAAACTGTTTTTT. Its translation: CASSFVSDGGTNEKLFF.

This clone has a handful of counts. The V call is TRBV29-1, the J call TRBJ1-5, with D maybe TRBD1 (6 bases). CDR3 size: 13 residues. Trimming took 4 bases from V and 5 from J, leaving 12 bases between them. Per the germline V gene, CDR1 is SQVTM and CDR2 is ANQGSEA. The CDR3 DNA reads as TGCAGCGTTGGGGAGGGGGGGGATCAGCCCCAGCATTTT. Translation: CSVGEGGDQPQHF.

This chain links TRBV5-6 with TRBJ2-1, with 15 bases that match TRBD2. The trim removed 4 bases at V and 2 bases at J, leaving 7 bases unmatched. The CDR3 runs 18 residues. The germline CDR1 and CDR2 sequences are SGHDT and YYEEEE. CDR3 nucleotide sequence: TGTGCCAGCAGCCCCGGGACTAGCGGGAGGTTTACCTACAATGAGCAGTTCTTC. Amino acid sequence: CASSPGTSGRFTYNEQFF. The full variable domain, rest sourced from reference TRBV5-6 and TRBJ2-1, is DAGVTQSPTHLIKTRGQQVTLRCSPKSGHDTVSWYQQALGQGPQFIFQYYEEEERQRGNFPDRFSGHQFPNYSSELNVNALLLGDSALYLCASSPGTSGRFTYNEQFFGPGTRLTVL.

The genes are TRBV6-1 and TRBJ1-5, with D hard to call. Germline V gene sequence: CDR1 MNHNS, CDR2 SASEGT. The CDR3 length is 16 residues. V lost 4 bases, J lost 0 bases, and 13 bases lay in between. The CDR3 coding sequence is TGTGCCAGCAGTGGAATTTATGTTGGTAGCAATCAGCCCCAGCATTTT. Amino acids: CASSGIYVGSNQPQHF.

The V call is TRBV28, the J call TRBJ2-3; tentatively, D is TRBD1 (6 bases). Per germline, CDR1 MDHEN and CDR2 SYDVKM. V lost 6 bases to trimming and J lost 4 bases, with 11 bases between them. The CDR3 totals 13 residues. The CDR3 sequence is CASSNRVPDTQYF. The DNA for the CDR3 is TGTGCCAGCAGCAACAGGGTTCCAGATACGCAGTATTTT.

The chain recombines TRBV6-1 with TRBJ2-5, with D perhaps matching TRBD1 (6 bases). The V end lost 4 bases, the J end lost 4 bases, and 19 bases lay between the germline ends. CDR3 length: 16 amino acids. The germline V gene has CDR1 MNHNS and CDR2 SASEGT. CDR3 nucleotide sequence: TGTGCCAGCAGTGTTCAGGGGACGACCCTTCGAGAGACCCAGTACTTC. Translated: CASSVQGTTLRETQYF.

The chain employs TRBV28 and TRBJ1-5; 8 bases line up with TRBD1. The CDR3 extends over 20 amino acids. The junction had 16 bases not matched to a gene; V was cut back by 3 bases and J by 0 bases. Per the germline V gene, CDR1 is MDHEN and CDR2 is SYDVKM. The CDR3 DNA sequence: TGTGCCAGCAGTTTCCCGGGGGGGACAGGAATTCGCGCTAGCAATCAGCCCCAGCATTTT. Protein: CASSFPGGTGIRASNQPQHF.

V is TRBV25-1 and J is TRBJ1-3; no definite D call. The CDR3 runs to 13 residues. CDR1 is MGHDK and CDR2 is SYGVNS in the germline V gene. Trimming shortened V by 8 bases and J by 2 bases, and 10 bases separated the two germline ends. CDR3 amino acids: CASARPAGNTIYF. The CDR3 DNA reads as TGTGCCAGCGCCCGGCCGGCTGGAAACACCATATATTTT.

The chain has TRBV27 and TRBJ2-5, with TRBD2 identical over 11 bases. V lost 1 base to trimming and J lost 4 bases; unmatched junction nucleotides: 5. The germline gives CDR1 MNHEY, CDR2 SMNVEV (reference sequence). CDR3 size: 16 residues. Written as DNA, the CDR3 is TGTGCCAGCAGTTTATTGCCTAGCGGGAGGCCAGAGACCCAGTACTTC. Protein product: CASSLLPSGRPETQYF.

This chain links TRBV5-1 with TRBJ2-1, with TRBD1 matching 7 bases. The V gene end was trimmed by 0 bases and the J gene end by 7 bases; junction bases not matched to a gene: 4. This CDR3 contains 14 residues. CDR1 and CDR2 from the germline V gene are SGHRS and YFSETQ. Here the CDR3 DNA reads TGCGCCAGCAGCTTGGGACAGGGTAGTAATGAGCAGTTCTTC. Its protein product is CASSLGQGSNEQFF.

This clone was counted between two and nine times. The CDR3 region is CSVSPGDYGYTF. The DNA of the CDR3 is TGCAGCGTTTCGCCAGGCGACTATGGCTACACCTTC. This chain links TRBV29-1 with TRBJ1-2; D remains unclear. With 5 bases removed from V and 3 bases from J, the gap between germline ends came to 10 bases. Germline V gene lookup returns CDR1 SQVTM and CDR2 ANQGSEA. The CDR3 sequence is 12 residues long. Complete variable domain (other parts from reference TRBV29-1 and TRBJ1-2): SAVISQKPSRDICQRGTSLTIQCQVDSQVTMMFWYRQQPGQSLTLIATANQGSEATYESGFVIDKFPISRPNLTFSTLTVSNMSPEDSSIYLCSVSPGDYGYTFGSGTRLTVV.

The chain has TRBV18 and TRBJ2-5; 8 bases are shared with TRBD1. Trimming cost V 2 bases and J 2 bases; bases outside gene matches: 1. CDR3 length: 14 residues. Germline V lookup: CDR1 KGHSH, CDR2 LQKENI. CDR3 sequence reads: CASSPGTGQETQYF. CDR3 DNA sequence: TGTGCCAGCTCACCAGGGACAGGACAAGAGACCCAGTACTTC.

V usage is TRBV5-4 and J usage is TRBJ2-3; 9 bases are shared with TRBD2. The CDR3 is made up of 17 amino acids. Germline CDR1 is SGHNT and CDR2 is YYREEE (reference sequence). Losses at the gene ends were 4 bases for V and 4 bases for J; bases not matched to a gene: 13. The CDR3 here is CASSPGGSGRIPDTQYF. CDR3 coding DNA: TGTGCCAGCAGCCCCGGGGGTAGCGGGAGAATCCCAGATACGCAGTATTTT. Full variable domain (rest looked up from reference TRBV5-4 and TRBJ2-3): ETGVTQSPTHLIKTRGQQVTLRCSSQSGHNTVSWYQQALGQGPQFIFQYYREEENGRGNFPPRFSGLQFPNYSSELNVNALELDDSALYLCASSPGGSGRIPDTQYFGPGTRLTVL.

The genes are TRBV9 and TRBJ2-1, with D uncertain. Between the trimmed V and J ends, which lost 2 bases and 5 bases, there was a span of 14 bases. The CDR3 is made up of 15 amino acids. Per germline, CDR1 SGDLS and CDR2 YYNGEE. CDR3 sequence reads: CASSVGTLPNNEQFF. The CDR3, as DNA: TGTGCCAGCAGCGTTGGAACTCTTCCAAACAATGAGCAGTTCTTC.

CDR3 nucleotides: TGCGCCAGCAGCCCCCGCGCGGATGGAGAAAAACTGTTTTTT. The encoded protein is CASSPRADGEKLFF. The V gene is TRBV5-1, the J gene TRBJ1-4; D uncertain. Germline assignment: CDR1 SGHRS and CDR2 YFSETQ. The CDR3 consists of 14 residues. Trimming stripped 4 bases from V and 8 bases from J, with 15 bases between.

This chain connects TRBV2 to TRBJ2-2; 7 bases are a match to TRBD2. CDR1 SNHLY and CDR2 FYNNEI come from the germline V gene. The CDR3 covers 15 residues. The junction had 7 bases not matched to a gene; V was cut back by 6 bases and J by 3 bases. In nucleotides, the CDR3 is TGTGCCAGCAGGGAACTAGCGTCTCACACCGGGGAGCTGTTTTTT. Its protein is CASRELASHTGELFF.

The chain employs TRBV10-1 and TRBJ2-2, with D unclear. Deletions cut 6 bases from V and 5 bases from J, with 10 bases between. The germline V gene encodes CDR1 WNHNN and CDR2 SYGVQD (reference sequence). The CDR3 runs to 13 residues. The CDR3 reads CASSTVRTGELFF. The CDR3 bases are TGCGCCAGCAGCACAGTGAGAACCGGGGAGCTGTTTTTT.